The 18 T cell receptor beta chains presented below share a single source sample, sequenced in a study of blood T cell repertoires in COVID-19. Clones were sequenced by immunoSEQ multiplex PCR, and TCRdb holds only the in-frame ones, with some missing. The sample carries 300,000 to 450,000 clones, 75% to 90% recorded once. The sequenced sample was peripheral blood. These receptors all come from a woman aged 18-30 years with acute or convalescent COVID-19.

This clone showed up just once. This sequence joins TRBV27 and TRBJ2-3; TRBD2 matches at 7 bases. The germline gives CDR1 MNHEY, CDR2 SMNVEV (reference sequence). V gave up 2 bases and J gave up 6 bases; unmatched junction bases: 2. This CDR3 has 13 amino acids. The DNA for the CDR3 is TGTGCCAGCAGTTTAATGCGGGGGGATACGCAGTATTTT. This translates into CASSLMRGDTQYF.

The CDR3 region has the DNA TGCGCCAGCAGCCAAGGGACAGGGGGCGCGTATGGCTACACCTTC. Translation gives CASSQGTGGAYGYTF. V usage is TRBV4-1 and J usage is TRBJ1-2, with 11 positions matching TRBD1. The germline V gene encodes CDR1 MGHRA and CDR2 YSYEKL. The trim removed 1 base at V and 5 bases at J, leaving 3 bases unmatched. The CDR3 has 15 amino acids.

The genes are TRBV19 and TRBJ2-3, with D possibly TRBD2 on 5 matching bases. In germline, CDR1 is LNHDA, CDR2 SQIVND (reference sequence). Between the trimmed V and J ends, which lost 3 bases and 5 bases, there was a span of 15 bases. The CDR3 is 15 amino acids. CDR3: CASSITQPRGDTQYF. The CDR3 nucleotides read TGTGCCAGTAGTATCACCCAGCCCCGGGGAGATACGCAGTATTTT.

The chain employs TRBV13 and TRBJ2-2; a weak D match, TRBD2 (5 bases). This CDR3 has 14 amino acids. Germline loops: CDR1 PRHDT, CDR2 FYEKMQ (reference sequence). The V end lost 5 bases, the J end lost 5 bases, and 12 bases lay between the germline ends. Here the CDR3 DNA reads TGTGCCAGCAGCCCCTGGACTCTAACCGGGGAGCTGTTTTTT. Translating gives CASSPWTLTGELFF.

The gene calls are TRBV6-4 and TRBJ2-1, with TRBD2 matching 11 bases. This CDR3 contains 14 residues. With V trimmed by 5 bases and J by 8 bases, 5 bases remained unmatched. Looked up from germline, CDR1 is MRHNA and CDR2 is SNTAGT. DNA of the CDR3: TGTGCCAGCAGTCCCACTAGCGGGAGTTATGAGCAGTTCTTC. Amino acid sequence: CASSPTSGSYEQFF.

The chain links TRBV5-1 to TRBJ1-2; no firm D call. The CDR3 is made up of 14 amino acids. Germline-derived CDR1 and CDR2 are SGHRS and YFSETQ. Between the trimmed V and J ends, which lost 0 bases and 0 bases, there was a span of 6 bases. The CDR3 bases are TGCGCCAGCAGCTTGGCGTCGTCTAACTATGGCTACACCTTC. It yields the protein CASSLASSNYGYTF.

This clone was recorded at least ten times. CDR3 sequence reads: CASSLFPGDRVNYGYTF. In DNA, the CDR3 is TGTGCCAGCAGTTTATTCCCCGGGGACAGGGTCAACTATGGCTACACCTTC. The chain employs TRBV27 and TRBJ1-2, with 9 bases matching TRBD1. After removal of 1 base from V and 2 bases from J, the junction contained 8 bases not matched to a gene. Germline V gene sequence: CDR1 MNHEY, CDR2 SMNVEV (reference sequence). CDR3 length: 17 amino acids.

As DNA, the CDR3 is TGTGCCACCAGTGAGGGAACAGGGCCACAGCCCCAGCATTTT. It codes for CATSEGTGPQPQHF. The chain couples TRBV24-1 to TRBJ1-5, with D perhaps TRBD1 (6 bases). In germline, CDR1 is KGHDR, CDR2 SFDVKD. The CDR3 sequence is 14 residues long. V was clipped by 4 bases and J by 7 bases, with 13 bases between them.

The chain employs TRBV11-2 and TRBJ2-1; 8 positions match TRBD2. Germline V gives CDR1 SGHAT, CDR2 FQNNGV. The length of the CDR3 is 18 residues. The V gene end was trimmed by 0 bases and the J gene end by 7 bases; junction bases not matched to a gene: 14. The CDR3 DNA reads TGTGCCAGCAGCTTAGATTCTATCGCTAGCGGGCGAGGGAATGAGCAGTTCTTC. Its protein is CASSLDSIASGRGNEQFF.

This chain joins TRBV5-1 and TRBJ2-5; the match to TRBD2 covers 9 bases. The CDR3 contains 14 residues. Germline lookup yields CDR1 SGHRS and CDR2 YFSETQ. The J segment lost 5 bases and the V segment lost 3 bases, leaving 5 bases of the junction unmatched. CDR3 residues: CASSYPRGGETQYF. Here the CDR3 DNA reads TGCGCCAGCAGCTACCCGCGGGGGGGGGAGACCCAGTACTTC.

The rearrangement links TRBV14 to TRBJ1-1; the match to TRBD1 covers 10 bases. This CDR3 spans 15 amino acids. J was trimmed by 11 bases and V by 1 base; bases with no gene match: 10. Germline lookup yields CDR1 SGHDN and CDR2 FVKESK. The CDR3 is CASSQGQGARFGAFF. For the CDR3, the DNA is TGTGCCAGCAGCCAAGGACAGGGGGCGCGTTTTGGCGCTTTCTTT.

The chain employs TRBV6-5 and TRBJ1-1, with 10 bases lining up with TRBD1. The J segment lost 6 bases and the V segment lost 5 bases, leaving 3 bases of the junction unmatched. Germline V gene sequence: CDR1 MNHEY, CDR2 SVGAGI. The CDR3 contains 13 residues. The CDR3 here is CASSPGQGAEAFF. Written as DNA, the CDR3 is TGTGCCAGCAGTCCAGGACAGGGGGCTGAAGCTTTCTTT.

This sequence joins TRBV10-1 and TRBJ2-7; possibly TRBD1 for D (6 bases). CDR3 length equals 13 residues. V lost 4 bases and J lost 4, with 11 bases in between. Per the germline V gene, CDR1 is WNHNN and CDR2 is SYGVQD (reference sequence). In DNA, the CDR3 is TGCGCCAGCAGTGGGACAGCCAAATACGAGCAGTACTTC. It translates to CASSGTAKYEQYF.

The V call is TRBV7-9, the J call TRBJ1-2; D is possibly TRBD1 (5 bases). CDR1 and CDR2 (germline): SEHNR, FQNEAQ (reference sequence). This CDR3 spans 13 amino acids. Trimming took 4 bases from V and 4 from J, leaving 10 bases between them. The CDR3 spells CASSSGFGYGYTF. DNA for the CDR3: TGTGCCAGCAGCTCAGGGTTCGGCTATGGCTACACCTTC.

The chain links TRBV7-9 to TRBJ1-1; 9 bases fit TRBD1. The junction had 7 bases not matched to a gene; V was cut back by 7 bases and J by 1 base. Per the germline V gene, CDR1 is SEHNR and CDR2 is FQNEAQ (reference sequence). The CDR3 totals 15 residues. The CDR3 spells CASNERDRANTEAFF. The CDR3 DNA sequence: TGTGCCAGCAACGAAAGGGACAGGGCGAACACTGAAGCTTTCTTT.

This chain connects TRBV19 to TRBJ2-6; 9 bases are a match to TRBD1. The CDR3 length is 18 residues. Germline CDR1 and CDR2: LNHDA and SQIVND (reference sequence). Losses at the gene ends were 4 bases for V and 2 bases for J; bases not matched to a gene: 9. The CDR3 DNA reads as TGTGCCAGTAGTACCCGGGACAGGGCCTTAACTGGGGCCAACGTCCTGACTTTC. Amino acid sequence: CASSTRDRALTGANVLTF.

The rearrangement uses TRBV2 and TRBJ1-5, with D perhaps matching TRBD1 (5 bases). The CDR3 extends over 15 amino acids. Germline V CDR1 and CDR2: SNHLY, FYNNEI. V lost 2 bases to trimming and J lost 0 bases, with 8 bases between them. The CDR3 nucleotides are TGTGCCAGCAGTGAAAGGGGAAATAGCAATCAGCCCCAGCATTTT. Its translation is CASSERGNSNQPQHF. Filled out from reference TRBV2 and TRBJ1-5, the complete variable domain reads EPEVTQTPSHQVTQMGQEVILRCVPISNHLYFYWYRQILGQKVEFLVSFYNNEISEKSEIFDDQFSVERPDGSNFTLKIRSTKLEDSAMYFCASSERGNSNQPQHFGDGTRLSIL.

V is TRBV9 and J is TRBJ1-2; maybe TRBD1 (5 bases). The CDR3 runs 14 residues. CDR1 and CDR2 (germline): SGDLS, YYNGEE. The V and J ends lost 4 bases and 3 bases respectively, with 13 bases between them. The CDR3 sequence: CASSPGGGDYGYTF. The CDR3 DNA is TGTGCCAGCAGCCCCGGGGGGGGAGACTATGGCTACACCTTC.